This T cell receptor (beta chain) appears in the sequencing data of a study of response to subunit inactivated influenza vaccine. Via MiXCR, TCRdb re-called the RT-PCR reads, giving one row per CDR3 protein. The table includes about 530,000 distinct CDR3 sequences, about 12% detected once. Findings and caveats of the study: Each seasonal influenza vaccination, the authors suggested, recruits few new T cells.

From germline, CDR1 is KGHSH and CDR2 LQKENI. The CDR3 has 14 residues. The V end lost 0 bases, the J end lost 7 bases, and 13 bases lay between the germline ends. Comments on this clonotype: The antigen remains undetermined.

The chain combines TRBV18 with TRBJ2-7; no firm D call. The sequences come from PBMCs from blood, collected on the day of vaccination. The receptor's source is a man aged 50 to 59 who received an inactivated influenza vaccine. The CDR3 DNA is TGTGCCAGCTCACCACCGTTTTCCGGTGTGGAGCAGTACTTC. It translates to CASSPPFSGVEQYF. Full variable domain (missing parts from reference TRBV18 and TRBJ2-7): NAGVMQNPRHLVRRRGQEARLRCSPMKGHSHVYWYRQLPEEGLKFMVYLQKENIIDESGMPKERFSAEFPKEGPSILRIQQVVRGDSAAYFCASSPPFSGVEQYFGPGTRLTVT.